This section outlines one T cell receptor beta chain sequence together with its context. The sample comes from a study of blood T cell repertoires in COVID-19. Study-wide context: Sites in the United States, Italy and Spain provided acute and convalescent COVID-19 samples. T cells, B-cell-depleted T cells, or PBMCs supplied cDNA or gDNA.

Authors' methods: Reference gene primer amplification gave nucleated cell count estimates. Sequencing was performed with immunoSEQ multiplex PCR; in TCRdb, only in-frame clones are kept and a portion is missing. That table is the source of V, J and clone size, and D and trimming were worked out from the DNA. Among 200,000 to 300,000 clones listed, about 68% were seen once. This CDR3 comprises 15 residues. The V gene end was trimmed by 7 bases and the J gene end by 4 bases; junction bases not matched to a gene: 10. Germline CDR1 reads MDHEN; CDR2 reads SYDVKM. The sample was peripheral blood. The origin of this receptor is a woman older than 75 with acute or convalescent COVID-19. This chain links TRBV28 with TRBJ1-5, with 7 bases identical to TRBD1. For the CDR3, the DNA is TGTGCCAGCAACTCTCCGGGACAGCCAAATCAGCCCCAGCATTTT. Its translation: CASNSPGQPNQPQHF.